This TCR beta chain originates from a study of blood T cell repertoires in COVID-19. Repertoires were generated with immunoSEQ multiplex PCR, while TCRdb's copy carries only in-frame clones and drops some. This table has 200,000 to 300,000 clones, 75% to 90% appearing once. This CDR3 is built from 14 residues. Germline-derived CDR1 and CDR2 are LNHDA and SQIVND (reference sequence). V was shortened by 10 bases and J by 1 base, with 14 bases between the two germline ends. The V call is TRBV19, the J call TRBJ1-5, with D perhaps TRBD1 (5 bases). The TCR originated in a man younger than 40 with active or convalescent COVID-19. The sequenced sample was peripheral blood. Here the CDR3 reads CATVRGGSNQPQHF. The CDR3 DNA reads as TGTGCCACAGTTAGGGGAGGAAGCAATCAGCCCCAGCATTTT.